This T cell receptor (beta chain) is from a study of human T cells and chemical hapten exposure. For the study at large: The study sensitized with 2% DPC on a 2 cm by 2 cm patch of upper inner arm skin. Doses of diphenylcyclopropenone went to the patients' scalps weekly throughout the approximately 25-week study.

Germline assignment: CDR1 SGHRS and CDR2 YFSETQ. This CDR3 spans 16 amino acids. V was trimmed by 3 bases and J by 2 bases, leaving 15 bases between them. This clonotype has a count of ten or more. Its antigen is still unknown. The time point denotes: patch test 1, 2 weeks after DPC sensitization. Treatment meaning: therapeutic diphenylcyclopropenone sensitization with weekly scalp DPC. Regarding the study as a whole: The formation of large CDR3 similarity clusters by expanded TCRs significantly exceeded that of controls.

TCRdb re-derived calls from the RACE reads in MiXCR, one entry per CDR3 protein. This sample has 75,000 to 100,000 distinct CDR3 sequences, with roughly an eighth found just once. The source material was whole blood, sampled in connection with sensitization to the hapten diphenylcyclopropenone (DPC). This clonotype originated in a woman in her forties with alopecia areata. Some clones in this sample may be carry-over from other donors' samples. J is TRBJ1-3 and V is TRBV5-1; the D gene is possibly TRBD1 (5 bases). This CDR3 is CASSWGSGIPGNTIYF. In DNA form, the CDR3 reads TGCGCCAGCAGCTGGGGGTCGGGCATTCCTGGAAACACCATATATTTT.